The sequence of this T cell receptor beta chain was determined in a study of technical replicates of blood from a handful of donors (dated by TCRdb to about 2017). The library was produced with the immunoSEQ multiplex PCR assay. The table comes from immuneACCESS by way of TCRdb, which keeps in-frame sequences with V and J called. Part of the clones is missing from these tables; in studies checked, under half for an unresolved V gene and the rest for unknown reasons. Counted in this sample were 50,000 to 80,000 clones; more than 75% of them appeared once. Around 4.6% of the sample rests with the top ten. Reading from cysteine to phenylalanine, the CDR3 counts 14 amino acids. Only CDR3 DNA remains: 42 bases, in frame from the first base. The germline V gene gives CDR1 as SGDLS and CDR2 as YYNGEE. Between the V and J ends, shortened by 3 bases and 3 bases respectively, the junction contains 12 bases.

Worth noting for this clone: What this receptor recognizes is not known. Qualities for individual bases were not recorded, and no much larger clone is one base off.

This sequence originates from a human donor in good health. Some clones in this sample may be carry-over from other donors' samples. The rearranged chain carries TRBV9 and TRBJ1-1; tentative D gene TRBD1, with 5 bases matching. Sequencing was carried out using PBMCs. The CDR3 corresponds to CASSAAGFDTEAFF. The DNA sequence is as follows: TGTGCCAGCAGCGCGGCAGGGTTTGACACTGAAGCTTTCTTT.